This TCR beta chain was identified during a study of regulatory T cells in long-lasting Graves disease. Study results and caveats: Accuracy may have suffered from the small sample size.

This clonotype was seen at least ten times. Its antigen is unknown. Time point meaning: newly diagnosed GD, antithyroid drugs for less than 3 months. PBMC-extracted RNA yielded the TCR library. Construction of the TCR beta libraries employed iRepertoire HTBI primers in conjunction with Arm-PCR of CDR3 regions. Study processing details: Across samples, 62 TRBV and about 13 TRBJ segments were found. MiXCR, run by TCRdb on the multiplex PCR reads, gives a single entry per CDR3 protein. The V and J calls reflect TCRdb's pipeline rather than the authors' work. Of about 330,000 distinct CDR3 sequences listed, roughly 17% were seen once; the top ten hold roughly 21%. The CDR3 is made up of 12 amino acids. V lost 3 bases and J lost 3, with 6 bases in between. Germline V gives CDR1 SEHNR, CDR2 FQNEAQ (reference sequence). These data also featured in a second study, about T cells in Graves' hyperthyroidism and ophthalmopathy. As that report states: Carried out on the TCR CDR3, a first-round RT-PCR used the HTBI primer set.

This TCR came from a woman younger than 30 with Graves disease. The input for sequencing was peripheral blood mononuclear cells (PBMCs), taken at new diagnosis, from a patient treated with antithyroid drugs. The chain uses TRBV7-9 and TRBJ2-7; the D is unclear. The CDR3 nucleotides read TGTGCCAGCAGCTTCCAAAACTACGAGCAGTACTTC. As protein: CASSFQNYEQYF.